Presented here are 8 T cell receptor beta chains from one specimen sequenced in a study of T-cell memory formation after mild COVID-19. Each CDR3 protein is one row after TCRdb ran MiXCR on the 5' RACE reads. Seen here are around 340,000 distinct CDR3 sequences, 13% observed once, and the top ten hold 20% to 25%. Material: PBMCs or a T cell subset sorted from them (not recorded which). All receptors come from a man between 18 and 29 years old who had mild COVID-19 (a few samples of this study predate the infection). Cell type and time point are not known.

This clonotype was seen many times. The chain joins TRBV14 to TRBJ2-1; 9 positions agree with TRBD2. V trimming: 4 bases; J trimming: 8 bases; junction bases outside the gene matches: 9. CDR3 size: 15 residues. The germline V gene encodes CDR1 SGHDN and CDR2 FVKESK. CDR3 sequence: CASSRFGTSFDEQFF. DNA for the CDR3: TGTGCCAGCAGCCGATTCGGGACTAGCTTCGATGAGCAGTTCTTC.

The chain carries TRBV20-1 and TRBJ2-3; 12 positions match TRBD2. CDR1 is DFQATT and CDR2 is SNEGSKA in the germline V gene (reference sequence). The CDR3 is 17 amino acids. J was trimmed by 0 bases and V by 0 bases; bases with no gene match: 4. The CDR3 loop reads CSARDELAGGSTDTQYF. In DNA form, the CDR3 reads TGCAGTGCTAGAGATGAACTAGCGGGGGGTAGCACAGATACGCAGTATTTT.

About this clonotype itself: A junction boundary mismatches the germline segment, possibly from a read error. V and J are TRBV7-6 and TRBJ2-5; D remains ambiguous. From germline, CDR1 is SGHVS and CDR2 FNYEAQ. The CDR3 has 17 amino acids. CDR3 sequence (DNA): TGTGCCAGCAGCTTAAACGCCCCCGAAGGATCTAAAGAGACCCAGTGCTTC. It translates to CASSLNAPEGSKETQCF.

This clonotype occurred a few times. The genes are TRBV12-5 and TRBJ2-3; D unclear. Between the trimmed V and J ends, which lost 8 bases and 0 bases, there was a span of 9 bases. Germline-derived CDR1 and CDR2 are LGHNT and FRNRAP. CDR3 length: 13 amino acids. The chain's CDR3 is CASFGGSTDTQYF. The CDR3 coding sequence is TGTGCTAGTTTCGGCGGCAGCACAGATACGCAGTATTTT.

This clonotype was counted only a few times. The V call is TRBV7-3, the J call TRBJ2-6; D remains unclear. CDR1 and CDR2 (germline): SGHTA, FQGTGA. V gave up 5 bases and J gave up 5 bases, with 7 bases separating them. The CDR3 runs 13 residues. In DNA form, the CDR3 reads TGTGCCAGCAGCCCTTTGAGGGCCAACGTCCTGACTTTC. Its protein is CASSPLRANVLTF.

This CDR3 reads CASTRRATEAFF. CDR3 coding DNA: TGTGCCAGCACCCGCCGGGCCACTGAAGCTTTCTTT. The V and J genes are TRBV12-3 or TRBV12-4 and TRBJ1-1; D is unresolved. Trimming took 7 bases from V and 4 from J, leaving 10 bases between them. This CDR3 contains 12 residues.

The gene calls are TRBV20-1 and TRBJ2-7; a weak D match, TRBD1 (6 bases). Germline CDR1 DFQATT, CDR2 SNEGSKA (reference sequence). Trimming left V 5 bases short and J 3 bases short, with 20 bases between. The CDR3 runs 15 residues. The CDR3 DNA is TGCAGTGCTCCTGAATCAACAGGGTCGAACTACGAGCAGTACTTC. It is translated as CSAPESTGSNYEQYF.

To note about this clonotype: Given a much more abundant clone one base away, this may be a read error. The chain employs TRBV11-3 and TRBJ2-6; TRBD1 matches 7 bases. From germline, CDR1 is SGHNT and CDR2 YENEEA. CDR3 length: 15 amino acids. Losses at the gene ends were 5 bases for V and 0 bases for J; bases not matched to a gene: 1. CDR3 in DNA: TGTGCCAGCAGCCGGGACAGCTCTGGGGCCAACGTCCTGACTTTC. This translates into CASSRDSSGANVLTF.